The entry below gives a single T cell receptor beta chain sequence along with its context. Its target is unknown. This sample is part of a study of shared clonotypes between healthy human individuals. The donor cohort consisted entirely of Caucasian adults residing in Nashville, Tennessee. Assay used: immunoSEQ multiplex PCR; TCRdb lists only in-frame clones, some missing. The sample has over 950,000 clones; around three quarters are singletons. Overall study findings and caveats: Since donors were few, the genetic and exposure-history diversity represented was limited.

The CDR3 totals 17 residues. V shed 0 bases and J 9 bases; nucleotides not matched to a gene: 14. From germline, CDR1 is LGHNA and CDR2 YSLEER. The chain links TRBV4-3 to TRBJ2-1; TRBD2 matches 7 bases. This clonotype was obtained from a man aged 18-30 years in good health. Some clones in this sample may be carry-over from other donors' samples. Source material: memory CD4+ T cells from PBMCs. Described subset: CD45RA-negative fraction. The CDR3 DNA is TGCGCCAGCAGCCAAGATGGGGCTAGCGGACCCGACGGTGAGCAGTTCTTC. It encodes CASSQDGASGPDGEQFF.